The 16 T cell receptor beta chains presented below share a single source sample, sequenced in a study of shared clonotypes between healthy human individuals. TCRdb's copy holds only in-frame clones and misses some; the assay was immunoSEQ multiplex PCR. The table has 150,000 to 200,000 clones, roughly 91% seen once. The material sequenced was naive CD4+ T cells sorted from blood. Subset specified: CD45RA+ positively selected. The receptor source for this set is a woman aged 30 to 39 in good health.

This chain links TRBV30 with TRBJ1-5, with a weak D call TRBD1 (5 bases). Trimming removed 1 base from V and 6 bases from J, with 10 bases in between. The germline gives CDR1 GTSNPN, CDR2 SVGIG (reference sequence). The CDR3 totals 13 residues. Written as DNA, the CDR3 is TGTGCCTGGAGTGGAAAGGGGAGTCAGCCCCAGCATTTT. Its translation: CAWSGKGSQPQHF.

The chain couples TRBV28 to TRBJ1-4; no firm D call. Between the trimmed V and J ends, which lost 1 base and 5 bases, there was a span of 11 bases. The germline gives CDR1 MDHEN, CDR2 SYDVKM. CDR3 length: 15 amino acids. The CDR3 DNA reads TGTGCCAGCAGTTTATACCCAGTTAAAAATGAAAAACTGTTTTTT. This gives the protein CASSLYPVKNEKLFF.

The chain links TRBV19 to TRBJ1-4; D call uncertain. The CDR3 length is 13 residues. Germline V gene sequence: CDR1 LNHDA, CDR2 SQIVND (reference sequence). V lost 3 bases, J lost 7 bases, and 9 bases lay in between. CDR3 amino acids: CASSILQSEKLFF. Here the CDR3 DNA reads TGTGCCAGTAGTATTTTACAGAGTGAAAAACTGTTTTTT.

J is TRBJ1-4 and V is TRBV19, with TRBD1 matching 9 bases. Germline CDR1 reads LNHDA; CDR2 reads SQIVND (reference sequence). J gave up 4 bases and V 9 bases, and 6 bases lay outside the gene matches. The CDR3 runs to 14 residues. The CDR3: CASKQTGGNEKLFF. DNA for the CDR3: TGTGCCAGCAAACAGACAGGGGGTAATGAAAAACTGTTTTTT.

This clone was observed a few times. Other DNA sequences from this sample encode an identical CDR3 as well. V and J are TRBV5-1 and TRBJ2-7; perhaps TRBD2 as D (5 bases). Germline V gene lookup returns CDR1 SGHRS and CDR2 YFSETQ. Trimming removed 0 bases from V and 4 bases from J, with 11 bases in between. The CDR3 is 14 amino acids. The CDR3 DNA is TGCGCCAGCAGCTTGGCGGGGAGTGGGTACGAGCAGTACTTC. Residues: CASSLAGSGYEQYF.

The rearrangement links TRBV25-1 to TRBJ1-1; tentative D call: TRBD1 (6 bases). Germline V lookup: CDR1 MGHDK, CDR2 SYGVNS. Trimming removed 5 bases at V and 1 base at J, with 8 bases between. The CDR3 spans 13 residues. The CDR3 reads CASSRTANTEAFF. The CDR3 nucleotides are TGTGCCAGCAGTAGGACAGCGAACACTGAAGCTTTCTTT.

The V and J genes are TRBV6-5 and TRBJ2-7; TRBD2 matches at 7 bases. Germline V lookup: CDR1 MNHEY, CDR2 SVGAGI. The CDR3 spans 15 residues. V dropped 2 bases and J dropped 2; count of bases not matched to a gene: 6. CDR3: CASSYGGSRTYEQYF. The CDR3 DNA follows: TGTGCCAGCAGTTACGGCGGGAGCCGTACCTACGAGCAGTACTTC.

In DNA, the CDR3 is TGTGCCAGCATCACGGGACACGGAGGGGCTTTCTTT. It specifies CASITGHGGAFF. This chain uses TRBV6-1 with TRBJ1-1; a possible D gene is TRBD1 (6 bases). With 7 bases removed from V and 11 bases from J, the gap between germline ends came to 17 bases. The CDR3 runs 12 residues. Germline V lookup: CDR1 MNHNS, CDR2 SASEGT.

This clone came up once. The chain has TRBV19 and TRBJ1-1, with a weak D call TRBD1 (5 bases). Germline V gene lookup returns CDR1 LNHDA and CDR2 SQIVND (reference sequence). The CDR3 contains 17 residues. Trimming stripped 3 bases from V and 0 bases from J, with 17 bases between. The CDR3 region is CASSIVFNRFVNTEAFF. In DNA, the CDR3 is TGTGCCAGTAGTATTGTTTTCAACAGGTTCGTGAACACTGAAGCTTTCTTT.

The rearrangement uses TRBV9 and TRBJ2-2; D is ambiguous. The CDR3 consists of 14 residues. The V gene lost 2 bases and the J gene lost 4 bases, with 9 bases spanning the gap. Per germline, CDR1 SGDLS and CDR2 YYNGEE. The DNA of the CDR3 is TGTGCCAGCAGCGTGGGGTCGGGCACCGGGGAGCTGTTTTTT. Amino acids: CASSVGSGTGELFF.

The CDR3 DNA reads TGTGCCAGCAGAACCGGGACAGGGGTCTACGAGCAGTACTTC. This codes for CASRTGTGVYEQYF. The J gene is TRBJ2-7, the V gene TRBV28; 10 positions match TRBD1. V was pared by 6 bases and J by 3 bases, with 5 bases of the junction left unmatched. The CDR3 totals 14 residues. Per the germline V gene, CDR1 is MDHEN and CDR2 is SYDVKM.

The chain recombines TRBV19 with TRBJ1-2; D is perhaps TRBD1 (6 bases). V was cut by 7 bases and J by 1 base, with 10 bases left in between. Germline CDR1 and CDR2: LNHDA and SQIVND (reference sequence). The CDR3 has 13 amino acids. CDR3 sequence (DNA): TGTGCCAGTACCAGGGGCCTTAACTATGGCTACACCTTC. This gives the protein CASTRGLNYGYTF.

This clone was seen only once. CDR3 bases: TGTGCCAGCAGCTCAACTGGAAACACCATATATTTT. Protein: CASSSTGNTIYF. V and J are TRBV9 and TRBJ1-3, with D unresolved. The CDR3 is made up of 12 amino acids. Germline CDR1 SGDLS, CDR2 YYNGEE. Trimming cost V 4 bases and J 2 bases, with 4 bases left between them.

The chain is built from TRBV6-6 and TRBJ1-4, with D possibly TRBD1 on 6 matching bases. V lost 3 bases, J lost 7 bases, and 9 bases lay in between. CDR1 MNHNY and CDR2 SVGAGI come from the germline V gene (reference sequence). This CDR3 contains 13 residues. For the CDR3, the DNA is TGTGCCAGCAGTTATCGAGGGGGTGAAAAACTGTTTTTT. Its protein is CASSYRGGEKLFF.

This chain joins TRBV7-2 and TRBJ1-3; a weak D match, TRBD1 (5 bases). Trimming removed 1 base from V and 0 bases from J, with 13 bases in between. CDR1 is SGHTA, CDR2 FQGNSA, per germline. The CDR3 consists of 17 residues. The CDR3 coding sequence is TGTGCCAGCAGCTTAGAGGCAGGGAGTTACTCTGGAAACACCATATATTTT. Encoded protein: CASSLEAGSYSGNTIYF.

The rearrangement joins TRBV4-1 to TRBJ2-2; no firm D call. Germline V gives CDR1 MGHRA, CDR2 YSYEKL. Trimming took off 3 bases at V and 2 bases at J, with 7 bases between the two ends. The CDR3 length is 14 residues. The CDR3 nucleotides are TGCGCCAGCAGCCAGGACCCCAACACCGGGGAGCTGTTTTTT. Its protein product is CASSQDPNTGELFF.